This entry features one T cell receptor beta chain sequence. The CDR3 covers 15 residues. The V gene lost 6 bases and the J gene lost 7 bases, with 19 bases spanning the gap. Per germline, CDR1 MDHEN and CDR2 SYDVKM. The source of the sample is a study of shared clonotypes between healthy human individuals. Study background: Donors had three CD4 naive, three CD4 memory, two CD8 naive and one CD8 memory plate apiece.

Assay runs were performed at deep level. In the sorted-subset replicate PCRs, about 200 ng DNA, tens of thousands of T cell genomes, was used. Sequencing used immunoSEQ multiplex PCR; TCRdb keeps in-frame clones, though not all of them. The sample holds 2 million to 3 million clones, roughly 93% seen once. It was into CD45RA+ naive and CD45RA-negative memory subsets that the CD4+ cells were split. The source of this sequence is a man aged 18 to 30 in good health. Some clones in this sample may be carry-over from other donors' samples. V usage is TRBV28 and J usage is TRBJ2-1, with D uncertain. Sequencing was carried out using naive CD4+ T cells from PBMCs. The subset is: CD45RA+ positively selected. Written as DNA, the CDR3 is TGTGCCAGCAGCTACCTTGGAGATGCAAGAAATGAGCAGTTCTTC. Translating gives CASSYLGDARNEQFF.